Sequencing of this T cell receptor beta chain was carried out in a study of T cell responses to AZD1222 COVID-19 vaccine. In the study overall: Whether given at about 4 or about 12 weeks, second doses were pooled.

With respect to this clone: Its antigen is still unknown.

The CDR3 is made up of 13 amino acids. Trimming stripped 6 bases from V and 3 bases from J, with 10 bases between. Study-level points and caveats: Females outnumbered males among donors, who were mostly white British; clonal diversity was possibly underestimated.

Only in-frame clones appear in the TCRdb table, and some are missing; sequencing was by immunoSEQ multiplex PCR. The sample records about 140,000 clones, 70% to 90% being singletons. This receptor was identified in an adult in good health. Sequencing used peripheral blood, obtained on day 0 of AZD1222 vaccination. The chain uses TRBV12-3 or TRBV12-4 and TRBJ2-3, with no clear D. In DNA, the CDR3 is TGTGCCAGCAGCCCCAAATCGACAGATACGCAGTATTTT. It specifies CASSPKSTDTQYF.